One sample yielded the 31 T cell receptor beta chains listed below, sequenced in a study of T cell responses to AZD1222 COVID-19 vaccine. TCRdb keeps only in-frame clones here, not all; method: immunoSEQ multiplex PCR. This sample yields some 120,000 clones, of which about 91% are seen a single time; approximately 3% belongs to the top ten. The material was peripheral blood, obtained on day 0 of AZD1222 vaccination. These receptors were obtained from an adult in good health.

The chain has TRBV23-1 and TRBJ1-2; D not resolved. TRBV23-1 is flagged as an ORF with uncertain function. V was trimmed by 2 bases and J by 8 bases, leaving 21 bases between them. The CDR3 extends over 16 amino acids. The CDR3 region is CASSQPSRVGGLGYTF. Written as DNA, the CDR3 is TGCGCCAGCAGTCAACCTTCGAGGGTAGGAGGGCTCGGCTACACCTTC.

A single count supports this clone. V usage is TRBV11-2 and J usage is TRBJ2-1; 7 nucleotides align to TRBD2. V gave up 8 bases and J gave up 10 bases; unmatched junction bases: 2. The CDR3 contains 10 residues. CDR1 is SGHAT, CDR2 FQNNGV, per germline. CDR3 residues: CASGEGEQFF. CDR3 nucleotide sequence: TGTGCCAGCGGGGAGGGGGAGCAGTTCTTC. Based on the CDR3 plus reference TRBV11-2 and TRBJ2-1, the full variable domain is EAGVAQSPRYKIIEKRQSVAFWCNPISGHATLYWYQQILGQGPKLLIQFQNNGVVDDSQLPKDRFSAERLKGVDSTLKIQPAKLEDSAVYLCASGEGEQFFGPGTRLTVL.

DNA of the CDR3: TGTGCCATCAGTGTAAGGGGATACGAGGGCAGTATTGGAAACACCATATATTTT. Protein product: CAISVRGYEGSIGNTIYF. The chain links TRBV10-3 to TRBJ1-3; a possible D gene is TRBD1 (5 bases). The CDR3 totals 18 residues. V shed 4 bases and J shed 3 bases, with 22 bases lying between them. CDR1 ENHRY and CDR2 SYGVKD come from the germline V gene.

The V call is TRBV5-4, the J call TRBJ2-4; no clear D gene. The germline CDR1 and CDR2 sequences are SGHNT and YYREEE (reference sequence). This CDR3 has 13 residues. V shed 0 bases and J shed 6 bases, with 7 bases lying between them. As DNA, the CDR3 is TGTGCCAGCAGCTTGGTGGGTGGAAACATTCAGTACTTC. It encodes CASSLVGGNIQYF.

The chain couples TRBV5-1 to TRBJ1-1; D possibly corresponds to TRBD1 (6 bases). Germline V gives CDR1 SGHRS, CDR2 YFSETQ. V gave up 4 bases and J gave up 3 bases, with 19 bases separating them. The CDR3 is 16 amino acids. Here the CDR3 DNA reads TGCGCCAGCAGCCCCTGGGAGGGGGGGACGGACACTGAAGCTTTCTTT. Translation gives CASSPWEGGTDTEAFF.

The V call is TRBV27, the J call TRBJ2-1; 7 bases align to TRBD2. The CDR3 length is 15 residues. The germline V gene encodes CDR1 MNHEY and CDR2 SMNVEV (reference sequence). Trimming removed 4 bases from V and 9 bases from J; junction bases left unmatched: 12. DNA for the CDR3: TGTGCCAGCAGTTCCGCCGGGACTACCTTTAGTGAGCAGTTCTTC. It translates to CASSSAGTTFSEQFF.

This sequence joins TRBV2 and TRBJ1-5; 12 bases align to TRBD1. The CDR3 has 14 residues. J was trimmed by 9 bases and V by 8 bases; bases with no gene match: 8. CDR1 and CDR2 from the germline V gene are SNHLY and FYNNEI. In DNA, the CDR3 is TGTGCCAGCGGAGGGACAGGGGGCATTCGGCCCCAGCATTTT. Amino acids: CASGGTGGIRPQHF.

V and J are TRBV5-1 and TRBJ2-7; tentative D call: TRBD1 (5 bases). The CDR3 is 15 residues long. Trimming took off 2 bases at V and 4 bases at J, with 16 bases between the two ends. Germline V gene sequence: CDR1 SGHRS, CDR2 YFSETQ. As DNA, the CDR3 is TGCGCCAGCAGCTTTTTTGGGGCCGGAGCGTACGAGCAGTACTTC. Translation: CASSFFGAGAYEQYF.

The CDR3 DNA sequence: TGTGCCAGTAGGGAAGGGACAGGGGCCTATGGCTACACCTTC. This codes for CASREGTGAYGYTF. The chain employs TRBV19 and TRBJ1-2; TRBD1 aligns across 10 bases. The CDR3 length is 14 residues. Germline-derived CDR1 and CDR2 are LNHDA and SQIVND (reference sequence). V trimming: 6 bases; J trimming: 4 bases; junction bases outside the gene matches: 5.

The V gene is TRBV6-2 or TRBV6-3, the J gene TRBJ1-5, with 7 bases matching TRBD1. The V segment lost 5 bases and the J segment 2 bases; nucleotides outside the gene matches: 9. Germline CDR1 reads MNHEY; CDR2 reads SVGEGT. This CDR3 is built from 16 residues. CDR3 residues: CASSPRQGLGNQPQHF. The DNA for the CDR3 is TGTGCCAGCAGTCCCCGACAGGGACTTGGCAATCAGCCCCAGCATTTT.

The J gene is TRBJ1-2, the V gene TRBV27; D is uncertain. V lost 5 bases and J 4 bases, leaving 17 bases between the germline ends. In germline, CDR1 is MNHEY, CDR2 SMNVEV (reference sequence). CDR3 length: 15 amino acids. DNA of the CDR3: TGTGCCAGCAGTATCCGCCCGGATCCAGTCTATGGCTACACCTTC. It is translated as CASSIRPDPVYGYTF.

The V gene is TRBV5-6, the J gene TRBJ1-3; D remains ambiguous. Germline V gives CDR1 SGHDT, CDR2 YYEEEE. This CDR3 has 14 amino acids. V was clipped by 1 base and J by 4 bases, with 9 bases between them. The CDR3 region is CASSLTGRGNTIYF. CDR3 sequence (DNA): TGTGCCAGCAGCTTGACCGGTAGGGGAAACACCATATATTTT.

This chain connects TRBV5-6 to TRBJ2-2; TRBD1 aligns across 7 bases. The CDR3 length is 17 residues. J gave up 2 bases and V 1 base, and 8 bases lay outside the gene matches. Germline lookup yields CDR1 SGHDT and CDR2 YYEEEE. CDR3 sequence (DNA): TGTGCCAGCAGCTTGAAAACAGGGGTGGGTAACACCGGGGAGCTGTTTTTT. It specifies CASSLKTGVGNTGELFF.

This rearrangement joins TRBV5-1 to TRBJ1-2, with D hard to call. The ends were cut back, 0 bases at V and 4 bases at J, with 10 bases in the middle. Looked up from germline, CDR1 is SGHRS and CDR2 is YFSETQ. The CDR3 runs to 14 residues. The chain's CDR3 is CASSLELGLYGYTF. The CDR3 coding sequence is TGCGCCAGCAGCTTGGAGCTGGGCCTCTATGGCTACACCTTC.

This clone was observed a single time. The V call is TRBV20-1, the J call TRBJ2-1, with 7 bases matching TRBD2. From germline, CDR1 is DFQATT and CDR2 SNEGSKA (reference sequence). The junction had 7 bases not matched to a gene; V was cut back by 3 bases and J by 2 bases. CDR3 length: 15 residues. The CDR3 reads CSASIPSGTYNEQFF. The CDR3 bases are TGCAGTGCTAGTATCCCCAGCGGGACCTACAATGAGCAGTTCTTC.

The CDR3, as DNA: TGTGCCAGCAGACCACCGGGACTACAAAACAATGAGCAGTTCTTC. Translating it yields CASRPPGLQNNEQFF. This chain links TRBV7-2 with TRBJ2-1, with TRBD2 identical over 7 bases. There are 15 residues in the CDR3. The V gene end was trimmed by 6 bases and the J gene end by 5 bases; junction bases not matched to a gene: 10. The germline gives CDR1 SGHTA, CDR2 FQGNSA. Based on the CDR3 plus reference TRBV7-2 and TRBJ2-1, the full variable domain is GAGVSQSPSNKVTEKGKDVELRCDPISGHTALYWYRQSLGQGLEFLIYFQGNSAPDKSGLPSDRFSAERTGGSVSTLTIQRTQQEDSAVYLCASRPPGLQNNEQFFGPGTRLTVL.

The V gene is TRBV9, the J gene TRBJ1-6, with a tentative D call TRBD1 (5 bases). This CDR3 has 14 residues. V was shortened by 2 bases and J by 11 bases, with 14 bases between the two germline ends. Per the germline V gene, CDR1 is SGDLS and CDR2 is YYNGEE. The chain's CDR3 is CASSVGRTATPLHF. The CDR3 DNA is TGTGCCAGCAGCGTGGGACGGACGGCGACACCCCTCCACTTT.

V is TRBV7-9 and J is TRBJ1-5; D is possibly TRBD1 (6 bases). Germline V gene lookup returns CDR1 SEHNR and CDR2 FQNEAQ (reference sequence). There are 17 residues in the CDR3. V gave up 0 bases and J gave up 0 bases, with 12 bases separating them. In nucleotides, the CDR3 is TGTGCCAGCAGCTTAGCTGTCGGGGGGCATAGCAATCAGCCCCAGCATTTT. It yields the protein CASSLAVGGHSNQPQHF.

The chain carries TRBV7-9 and TRBJ2-2, with 13 bases that match TRBD2. Germline V gene data show CDR1 as SEHNR and CDR2 as FQNEAQ (reference sequence). This CDR3 comprises 18 residues. V shed 5 bases and J 6 bases; nucleotides not matched to a gene: 12. Here the CDR3 reads CASSLSLGTSGKAGELFF. In DNA, the CDR3 is TGTGCCAGCAGCCTCTCTCTTGGGACTAGCGGGAAGGCCGGGGAGCTGTTTTTT.

This clone came up a few times. This chain uses TRBV5-4 with TRBJ2-2; TRBD1 or TRBD2 may be the D gene (5 bases each). The germline gives CDR1 SGHNT, CDR2 YYREEE (reference sequence). There are 14 residues in the CDR3. The V end was cut by 5 bases, the J end by 0 bases, with 8 bases between. The CDR3 loop is CASRGPTNTGELFF. The CDR3, as DNA: TGTGCCAGCAGGGGACCGACGAACACCGGGGAGCTGTTTTTT.

A single count supports this clone. V gene TRBV9 combines with J gene TRBJ1-5, with D perhaps matching TRBD1 (5 bases). Germline loops: CDR1 SGDLS, CDR2 YYNGEE. V lost 0 bases to trimming and J lost 0 bases, with 7 bases between them. CDR3 size: 15 residues. Here the CDR3 DNA reads TGTGCCAGCAGCGTAGCAGGGAATAGCAATCAGCCCCAGCATTTT. It specifies CASSVAGNSNQPQHF. Based on the CDR3 plus reference TRBV9 and TRBJ1-5, the full variable domain is DSGVTQTPKHLITATGQRVTLRCSPRSGDLSVYWYQQSLDQGLQFLIQYYNGEERAKGNILERFSAQQFPDLHSELNLSSLELGDSALYFCASSVAGNSNQPQHFGDGTRLSIL.

This clone has a single count. The V and J genes are TRBV9 and TRBJ1-2; D possibly corresponds to TRBD1 (5 bases). CDR3 size: 13 residues. CDR1 and CDR2 (germline): SGDLS, YYNGEE. V was trimmed by 2 bases and J by 6 bases, leaving 11 bases between them. The CDR3 sequence: CASSVGDRHGYTF. CDR3 nucleotide sequence: TGTGCCAGCAGCGTCGGGGACCGGCATGGCTACACCTTC. Filled out from reference TRBV9 and TRBJ1-2, the complete variable domain reads DSGVTQTPKHLITATGQRVTLRCSPRSGDLSVYWYQQSLDQGLQFLIQYYNGEERAKGNILERFSAQQFPDLHSELNLSSLELGDSALYFCASSVGDRHGYTFGSGTRLTVV.

This chain joins TRBV15 and TRBJ1-3, with D perhaps TRBD1 (6 bases). Trimming stripped 0 bases from V and 4 bases from J, with 10 bases between. The CDR3 runs 15 residues. CDR1 is LNHNV and CDR2 is YYDKDF in the germline V gene (reference sequence). The CDR3 region is CATSRDQGRGNTIYF. The CDR3 DNA reads as TGTGCCACCAGCAGAGATCAGGGGAGGGGAAACACCATATATTTT.

This rearrangement joins TRBV27 to TRBJ2-1; tentative D call: TRBD1 (5 bases). The length of the CDR3 is 15 residues. Germline V gene data show CDR1 as MNHEY and CDR2 as SMNVEV (reference sequence). The V and J ends lost 3 bases and 0 bases respectively, with 9 bases between them. The CDR3 here is CASSLWTNSYNEQFF. DNA for the CDR3: TGTGCCAGCAGTTTGTGGACAAACTCCTACAATGAGCAGTTCTTC.

This rearrangement joins TRBV20-1 to TRBJ1-5; D uncertain. The CDR3 loop spans 13 amino acids. V was clipped by 3 bases and J by 5 bases, with 11 bases between them. Per the germline V gene, CDR1 is DFQATT and CDR2 is SNEGSKA (reference sequence). Written as DNA, the CDR3 is TGCAGTGCTAGTCAGGCAGTTGATCAGCCCCAGCATTTT. Protein sequence: CSASQAVDQPQHF.

The V call is TRBV3-1 (or the pseudogene TRBV3-2), the J call TRBJ2-3; weak D call: TRBD2 (5 bases). The CDR3 contains 17 residues. Germline loops: CDR1 LGHDT, CDR2 YNNKEL (reference sequence). V gave up 1 base and J gave up 2 bases, with 16 bases separating them. The CDR3 sequence: CASSQATGSILTDTQYF. For the CDR3, the DNA is TGTGCCAGCAGCCAAGCCACGGGGTCGATACTCACAGATACGCAGTATTTT.

V and J are TRBV30 and TRBJ2-3; TRBD2 aligns across 10 bases. V shed 2 bases and J 6 bases; nucleotides not matched to a gene: 8. In germline, CDR1 is GTSNPN, CDR2 SVGIG (reference sequence). This CDR3 comprises 15 residues. CDR3 amino acids: CAWSPGTSARDTQYF. For the CDR3, the DNA is TGTGCCTGGAGTCCGGGGACTAGCGCCCGCGATACGCAGTATTTT.

This clone was detected only once. The rearrangement uses TRBV30 and TRBJ1-1, with a weak D call TRBD1 (5 bases). Germline V gene data show CDR1 as GTSNPN and CDR2 as SVGIG (reference sequence). The CDR3 extends over 13 amino acids. V was shortened by 2 bases and J by 1 base, with 8 bases between the two germline ends. This CDR3 reads CAWSIGQNTEAFF. CDR3 sequence (DNA): TGTGCCTGGAGTATCGGACAGAACACTGAAGCTTTCTTT.

This clone has a single count. The chain couples TRBV27 to TRBJ2-2; TRBD2 might be the D (7 bases). Deletions cut 8 bases from V and 7 bases from J, with 14 bases between. This CDR3 comprises 13 residues. Germline assignment: CDR1 MNHEY and CDR2 SMNVEV (reference sequence). CDR3 bases: TGTGCCAGCGGACTAGGGGGAGGCGGGGAGCTGTTTTTT. It encodes CASGLGGGGELFF.

The chain combines TRBV30 with TRBJ1-2; 7 nucleotides align to TRBD1. V lost 1 base, J lost 6 bases, and 5 bases stayed unmatched. CDR1 is GTSNPN, CDR2 SVGIG, per germline (reference sequence). The CDR3 runs to 13 residues. The CDR3 spells CAWSATGFNGYTF. The CDR3 DNA is TGTGCCTGGAGTGCGACAGGGTTTAATGGCTACACCTTC.

The rearrangement links TRBV7-8 to TRBJ1-2; TRBD1 agrees at 10 bases. Germline V lookup: CDR1 SGHVS, CDR2 FQNEAQ. This CDR3 is built from 18 residues. V dropped 5 bases and J dropped 1; count of bases not matched to a gene: 13. CDR3 sequence reads: CASSLRGSGTGDNYGYTF. CDR3 DNA sequence: TGTGCCAGCAGCCTTCGGGGGAGCGGGACAGGGGATAACTATGGCTACACCTTC.